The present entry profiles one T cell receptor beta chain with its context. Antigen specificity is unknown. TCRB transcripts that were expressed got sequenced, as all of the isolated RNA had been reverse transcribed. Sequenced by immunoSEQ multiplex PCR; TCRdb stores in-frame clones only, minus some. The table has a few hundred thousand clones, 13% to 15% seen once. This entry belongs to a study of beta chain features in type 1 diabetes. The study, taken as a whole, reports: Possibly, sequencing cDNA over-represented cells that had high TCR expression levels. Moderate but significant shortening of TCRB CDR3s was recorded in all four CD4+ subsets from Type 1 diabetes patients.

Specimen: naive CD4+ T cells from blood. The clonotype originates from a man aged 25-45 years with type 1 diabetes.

DNA of the CDR3: TGTGCCAGCAGCCGGGCAAGCGCTAGCGATCGCACAGATACGCAGTATTTT. Its protein is CASSRASASDRTDTQYF. V and J are TRBV4-2 and TRBJ2-3; TRBD2 is a possible D gene (6 bases). CDR3 length equals 17 residues. CDR1 is LGHNA and CDR2 is YNFKEQ in the germline V gene. Between the trimmed V and J ends, which lost 4 bases and 1 base, there was a span of 18 bases.